These 3 T cell receptor beta chains came from one sample sequenced in a study of cytomegalovirus exposure and HLA in healthy donors. PCR primers comprised 60 Vbeta and 13 Jbeta primers. Method: immunoSEQ multiplex PCR; TCRdb's copy keeps in-frame clones and lacks some. The sample includes about 65,000 clones. The specimen sequenced was PBMCs. The receptors originated from a boy between 10 and 17 years old in good health and CMV-seronegative.

This chain joins TRBV7-9 and TRBJ2-6, with 11 bases lining up with TRBD1. This CDR3 region has 17 residues. Germline CDR1 is SEHNR and CDR2 is FQNEAQ (reference sequence). V lost 5 bases and J lost 1; bases outside the gene matches: 4. The CDR3 protein is CASSRGQGASGANVLTF. The CDR3 bases are TGTGCCAGCAGCAGAGGACAGGGGGCTTCTGGGGCCAACGTCCTGACTTTC.

The chain combines TRBV30 with TRBJ1-2; possibly TRBD1 for D (6 bases). The CDR3 totals 14 residues. Germline V gene data show CDR1 as GTSNPN and CDR2 as SVGIG (reference sequence). Trimming left V 4 bases short and J 7 bases short, with 19 bases between. DNA for the CDR3: TGTGCCTGGATTCAGGCGGGGGGCCGGTCTGGCTACACCTTC. Amino acids: CAWIQAGGRSGYTF.

The chain links TRBV27 to TRBJ2-7, with TRBD1 matching over 8 bases. Germline values: CDR1 MNHEY, CDR2 SMNVEV (reference sequence). The junction had 16 bases not matched to a gene; V was cut back by 2 bases and J by 7 bases. This CDR3 is built from 17 residues. Here the CDR3 reads CASSLRARGRGRWEQYF. The CDR3 DNA is TGTGCCAGCAGTTTAAGGGCTCGGGGCAGGGGGCGATGGGAGCAGTACTTC.